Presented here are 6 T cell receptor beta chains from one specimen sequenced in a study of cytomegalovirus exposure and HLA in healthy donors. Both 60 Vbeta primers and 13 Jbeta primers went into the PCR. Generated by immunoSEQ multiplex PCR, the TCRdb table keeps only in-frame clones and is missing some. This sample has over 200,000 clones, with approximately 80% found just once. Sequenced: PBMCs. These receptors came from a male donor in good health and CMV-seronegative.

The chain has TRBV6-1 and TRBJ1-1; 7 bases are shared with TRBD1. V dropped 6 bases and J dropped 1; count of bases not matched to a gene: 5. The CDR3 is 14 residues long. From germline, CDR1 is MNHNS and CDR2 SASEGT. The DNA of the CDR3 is TGTGCCAGCAGACCGGGACAGCAGAACACTGAAGCTTTCTTT. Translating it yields CASRPGQQNTEAFF.

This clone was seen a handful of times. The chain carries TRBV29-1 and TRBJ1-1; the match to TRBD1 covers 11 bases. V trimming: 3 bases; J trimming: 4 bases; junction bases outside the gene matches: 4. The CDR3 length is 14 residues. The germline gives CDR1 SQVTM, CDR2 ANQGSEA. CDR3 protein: CSVEDRGRGTEAFF. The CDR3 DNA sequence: TGCAGCGTTGAGGACAGGGGGCGCGGCACTGAAGCTTTCTTT. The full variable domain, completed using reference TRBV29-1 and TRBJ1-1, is SAVISQKPSRDICQRGTSLTIQCQVDSQVTMMFWYRQQPGQSLTLIATANQGSEATYESGFVIDKFPISRPNLTFSTLTVSNMSPEDSSIYLCSVEDRGRGTEAFFGQGTRLTVV.

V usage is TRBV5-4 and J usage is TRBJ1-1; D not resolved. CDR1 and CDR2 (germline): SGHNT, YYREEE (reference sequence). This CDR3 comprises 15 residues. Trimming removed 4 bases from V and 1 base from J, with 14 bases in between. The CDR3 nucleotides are TGTGCCAGCAGCCCACCTCTTCGGGAGAACACTGAAGCTTTCTTT. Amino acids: CASSPPLRENTEAFF.

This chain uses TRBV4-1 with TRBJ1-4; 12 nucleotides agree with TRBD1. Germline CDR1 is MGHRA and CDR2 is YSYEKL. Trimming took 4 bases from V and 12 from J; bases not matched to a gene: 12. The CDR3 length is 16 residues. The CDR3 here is CASSRMSGTGGEELFF. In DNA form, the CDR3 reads TGCGCCAGCAGCCGGATGTCCGGGACAGGGGGCGAAGAACTGTTTTTT.

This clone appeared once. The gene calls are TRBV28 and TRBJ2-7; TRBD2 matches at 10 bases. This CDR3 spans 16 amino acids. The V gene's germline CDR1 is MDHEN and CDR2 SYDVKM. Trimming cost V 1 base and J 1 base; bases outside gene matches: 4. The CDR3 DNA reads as TGTGCCAGCAGTTTATCGGCTAGCGGGAGTTCCTACGAGCAGTACTTC. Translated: CASSLSASGSSYEQYF. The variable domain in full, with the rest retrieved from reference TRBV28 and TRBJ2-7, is DVKVTQSSRYLVKRTGEKVFLECVQDMDHENMFWYRQDPGLGLRLIYFSYDVKMKEKGDIPEGYSVSREKKERFSLILESASTNQTSMYLCASSLSASGSSYEQYFGPGTRLTVT.

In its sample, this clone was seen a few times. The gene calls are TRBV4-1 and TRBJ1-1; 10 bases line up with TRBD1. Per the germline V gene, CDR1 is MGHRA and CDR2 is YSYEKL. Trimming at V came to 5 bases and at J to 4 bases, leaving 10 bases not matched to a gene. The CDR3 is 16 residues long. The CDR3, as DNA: TGCGCCAGCAGCGGGGACAGGGGCTCGTTGACCACTGAAGCTTTCTTT. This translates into CASSGDRGSLTTEAFF.